Sequencing of this T cell receptor beta chain was carried out in a study of identifying expanded T cells in peripheral blood. The CDR3 has 13 residues. Germline CDR1 and CDR2: KGHSH and LQKENI. The V gene lost 6 bases and the J gene lost 1 base, with 9 bases spanning the gap. Sequencing was performed with immunoSEQ multiplex PCR; in TCRdb, only in-frame clones are kept and a portion is missing. The table has about 110,000 clones, roughly nine tenths seen once. The V and J genes are TRBV18 and TRBJ1-1, with no clear D. The sample consisted of blood. The sequence was obtained from a person between 18 and 75 years old in good health. CDR3: CASSVAANTEAFF. The DNA of the CDR3 is TGTGCCAGCTCCGTGGCCGCGAACACTGAAGCTTTCTTT.